This TCR beta chain was obtained from a study of PD-L1 blockade in urothelial cancer. This clone showed up just once. Some clones are missing from TCRdb's copy, which holds only in-frame ones; the method was immunoSEQ multiplex PCR. The table has about 71,000 clones, roughly 91% seen once; the top ten hold approximately 3.2%. The sequence came from a man aged 60-69 years with urothelial cancer. The specimen comprised PBMCs, sampled around atezolizumab (anti-PD-L1) treatment.

CDR3 protein: CASSHRQGANVQYF. The CDR3 DNA follows: TGTGCCAGTAGTCACCGACAGGGGGCGAATGTTCAGTACTTC. The chain combines TRBV19 with TRBJ2-4; 10 bases are shared with TRBD1. The V and J ends lost 5 bases and 11 bases, in that order; junction bases with no gene match: 9. The CDR3 has 14 residues. The germline CDR1 and CDR2 sequences are LNHDA and SQIVND (reference sequence).